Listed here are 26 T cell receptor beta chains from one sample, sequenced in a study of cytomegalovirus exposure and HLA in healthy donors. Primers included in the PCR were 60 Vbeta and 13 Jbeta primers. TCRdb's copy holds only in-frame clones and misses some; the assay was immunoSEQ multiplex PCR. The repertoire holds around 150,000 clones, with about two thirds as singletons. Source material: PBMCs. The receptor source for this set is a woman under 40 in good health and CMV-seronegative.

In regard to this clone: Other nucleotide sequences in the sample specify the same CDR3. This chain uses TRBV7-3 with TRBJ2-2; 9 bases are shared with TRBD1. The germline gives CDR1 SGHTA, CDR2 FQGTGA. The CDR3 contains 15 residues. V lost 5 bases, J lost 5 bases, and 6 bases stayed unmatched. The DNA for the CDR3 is TGTGCCAGCAGCCAGACAGGGGGTGAGACCGGGGAGCTGTTTTTT. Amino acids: CASSQTGGETGELFF.

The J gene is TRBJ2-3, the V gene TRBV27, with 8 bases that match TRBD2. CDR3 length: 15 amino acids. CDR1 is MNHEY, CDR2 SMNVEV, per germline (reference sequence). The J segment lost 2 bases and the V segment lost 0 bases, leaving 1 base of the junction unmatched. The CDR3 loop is CASSLSLADTDTQYF. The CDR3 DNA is TGTGCCAGCAGTTTATCACTAGCGGACACAGATACGCAGTATTTT.

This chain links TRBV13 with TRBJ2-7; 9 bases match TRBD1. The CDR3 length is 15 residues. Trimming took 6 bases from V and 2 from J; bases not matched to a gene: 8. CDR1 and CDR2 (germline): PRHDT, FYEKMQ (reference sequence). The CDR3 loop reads CASSPLNRGPYEQYF. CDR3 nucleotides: TGTGCCAGCAGTCCACTTAACAGGGGGCCCTACGAGCAGTACTTC.

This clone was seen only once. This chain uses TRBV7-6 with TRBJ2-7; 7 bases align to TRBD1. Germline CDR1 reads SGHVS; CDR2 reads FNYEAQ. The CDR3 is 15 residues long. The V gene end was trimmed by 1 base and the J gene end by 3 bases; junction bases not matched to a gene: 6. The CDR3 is CASSLEQGLFYEQYF. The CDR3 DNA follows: TGTGCCAGCAGCTTAGAACAGGGGTTGTTCTACGAGCAGTACTTC.

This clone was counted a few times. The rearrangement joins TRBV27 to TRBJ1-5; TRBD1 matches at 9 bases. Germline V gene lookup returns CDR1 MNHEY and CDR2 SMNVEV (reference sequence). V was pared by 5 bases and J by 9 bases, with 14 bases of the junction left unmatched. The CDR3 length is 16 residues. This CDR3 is CASSVTGTGFRGPQHF. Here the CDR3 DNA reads TGTGCCAGCAGTGTGACCGGGACAGGGTTCAGGGGGCCCCAGCATTTT.

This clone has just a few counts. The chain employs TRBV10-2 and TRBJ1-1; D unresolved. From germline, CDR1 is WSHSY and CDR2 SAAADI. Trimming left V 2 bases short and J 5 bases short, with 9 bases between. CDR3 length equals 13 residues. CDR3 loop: CASSEPLRTEAFF. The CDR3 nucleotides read TGCGCCAGCAGTGAGCCCCTACGAACTGAAGCTTTCTTT.

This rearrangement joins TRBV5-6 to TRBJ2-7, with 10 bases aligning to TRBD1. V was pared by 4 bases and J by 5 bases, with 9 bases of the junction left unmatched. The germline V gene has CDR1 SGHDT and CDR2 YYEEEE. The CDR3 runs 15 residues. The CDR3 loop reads CASSLSGTGVHEQYF. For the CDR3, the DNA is TGTGCCAGCAGCCTATCCGGGACAGGGGTTCACGAGCAGTACTTC.

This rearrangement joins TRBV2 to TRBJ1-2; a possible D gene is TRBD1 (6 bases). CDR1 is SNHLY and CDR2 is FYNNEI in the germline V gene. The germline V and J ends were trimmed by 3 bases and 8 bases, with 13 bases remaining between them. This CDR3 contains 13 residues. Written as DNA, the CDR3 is TGTGCCAGCAGTGAGACAGGCCTCGGGGGCTACACCTTC. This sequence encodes CASSETGLGGYTF.

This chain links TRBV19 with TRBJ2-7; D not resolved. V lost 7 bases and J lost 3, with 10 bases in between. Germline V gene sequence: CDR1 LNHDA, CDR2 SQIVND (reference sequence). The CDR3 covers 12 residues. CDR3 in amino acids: CASKRLLYEQYF. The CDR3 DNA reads TGTGCCAGTAAACGACTCCTCTACGAGCAGTACTTC.

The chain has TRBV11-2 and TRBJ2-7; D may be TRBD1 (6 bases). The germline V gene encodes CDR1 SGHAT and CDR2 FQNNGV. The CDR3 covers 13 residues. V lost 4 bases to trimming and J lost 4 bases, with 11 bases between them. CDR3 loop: CASSSIRGYEQYF. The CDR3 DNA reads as TGTGCCAGCAGCTCCATAAGGGGGTACGAGCAGTACTTC.

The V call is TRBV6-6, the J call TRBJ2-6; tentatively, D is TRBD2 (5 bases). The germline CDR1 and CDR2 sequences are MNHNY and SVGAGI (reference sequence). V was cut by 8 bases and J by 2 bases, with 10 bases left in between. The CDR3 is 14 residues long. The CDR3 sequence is CASGARAGANVLTF. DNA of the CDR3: TGTGCCAGCGGTGCGCGGGCTGGGGCCAACGTCCTGACTTTC.

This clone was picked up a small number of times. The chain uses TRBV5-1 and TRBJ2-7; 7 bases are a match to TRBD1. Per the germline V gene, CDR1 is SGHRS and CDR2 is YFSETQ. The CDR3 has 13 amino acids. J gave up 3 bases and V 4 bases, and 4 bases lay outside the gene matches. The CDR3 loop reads CASSRDRVYEQYF. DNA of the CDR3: TGCGCCAGCAGCCGGGACAGAGTCTACGAGCAGTACTTC.

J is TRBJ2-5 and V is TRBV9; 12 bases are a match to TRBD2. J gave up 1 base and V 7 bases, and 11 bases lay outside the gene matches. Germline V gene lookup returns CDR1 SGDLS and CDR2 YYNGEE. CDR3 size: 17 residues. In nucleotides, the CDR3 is TGTGCCAGCGCCACCCCCGGGACTAGCGGGCGCCAAGAGACCCAGTACTTC. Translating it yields CASATPGTSGRQETQYF. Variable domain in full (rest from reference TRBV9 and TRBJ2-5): DSGVTQTPKHLITATGQRVTLRCSPRSGDLSVYWYQQSLDQGLQFLIQYYNGEERAKGNILERFSAQQFPDLHSELNLSSLELGDSALYFCASATPGTSGRQETQYFGPGTRLLVL.

The CDR3 DNA reads TGTGCCAGCAGGGTGTCTACGGCTAATGAAAAACTGTTTTTT. Its translation is CASRVSTANEKLFF. V is TRBV6-5 and J is TRBJ1-4; D remains unclear. The CDR3 consists of 14 residues. V dropped 6 bases and J dropped 3 bases, with 11 bases sitting between them. Germline V gives CDR1 MNHEY, CDR2 SVGAGI.

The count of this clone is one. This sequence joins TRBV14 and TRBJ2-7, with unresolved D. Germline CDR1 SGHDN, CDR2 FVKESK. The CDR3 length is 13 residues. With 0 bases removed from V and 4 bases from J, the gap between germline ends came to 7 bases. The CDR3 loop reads CASSQDTVYEQYF. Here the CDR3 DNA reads TGTGCCAGCAGCCAAGATACTGTGTACGAGCAGTACTTC. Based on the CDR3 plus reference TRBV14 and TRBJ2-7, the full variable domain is EAGVTQFPSHSVIEKGQTVTLRCDPISGHDNLYWYRRVMGKEIKFLLHFVKESKQDESGMPNNRFLAERTGGTYSTLKVQPAELEDSGVYFCASSQDTVYEQYFGPGTRLTVT.

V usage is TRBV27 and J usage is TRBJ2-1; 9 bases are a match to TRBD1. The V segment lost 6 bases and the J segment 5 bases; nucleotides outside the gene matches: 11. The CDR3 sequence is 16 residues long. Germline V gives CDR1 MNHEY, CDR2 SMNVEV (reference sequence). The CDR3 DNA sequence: TGTGCCAGCAGGACGGACCGGGACAGGGACCACAATGAGCAGTTCTTC. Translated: CASRTDRDRDHNEQFF.

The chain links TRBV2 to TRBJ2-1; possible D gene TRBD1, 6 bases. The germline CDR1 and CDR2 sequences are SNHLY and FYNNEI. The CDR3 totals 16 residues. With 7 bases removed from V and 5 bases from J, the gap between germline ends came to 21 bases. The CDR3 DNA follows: TGTGCCAGCACCCCCCTCAAGGGAACAGGGCACAATGAGCAGTTCTTC. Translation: CASTPLKGTGHNEQFF.

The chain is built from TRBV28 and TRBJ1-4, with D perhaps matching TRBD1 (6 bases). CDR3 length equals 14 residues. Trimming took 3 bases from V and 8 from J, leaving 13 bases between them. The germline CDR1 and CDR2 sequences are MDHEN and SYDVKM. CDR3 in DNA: TGTGCCAGCAGTTTGGGGGCAAGGGAGGAAAAACTGTTTTTT. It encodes CASSLGAREEKLFF.

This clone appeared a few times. The CDR3 nucleotides read TGCAGCGTAGGGGGCTCTTCTGGGGCCAACGTCCTGACTTTC. Translating gives CSVGGSSGANVLTF. The chain recombines TRBV29-1 with TRBJ2-6; TRBD1 matches 7 bases. V shed 6 bases, J shed 1 base, and the junction held 3 bases outside the gene matches. This CDR3 region has 14 residues. The germline V gene encodes CDR1 SQVTM and CDR2 ANQGSEA.

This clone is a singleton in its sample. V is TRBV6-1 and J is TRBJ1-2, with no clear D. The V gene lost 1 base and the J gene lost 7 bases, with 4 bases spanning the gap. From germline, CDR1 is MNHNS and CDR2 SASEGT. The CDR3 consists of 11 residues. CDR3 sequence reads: CASSEEPGYTF. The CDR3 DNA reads TGTGCCAGCAGTGAAGAGCCTGGCTACACCTTC.

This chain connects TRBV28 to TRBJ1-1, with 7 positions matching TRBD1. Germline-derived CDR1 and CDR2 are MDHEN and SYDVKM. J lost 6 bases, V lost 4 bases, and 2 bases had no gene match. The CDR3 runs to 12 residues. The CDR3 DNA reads TGTGCCAGCAGTTCTGACAGGGCTGAAGCTTTCTTT. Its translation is CASSSDRAEAFF.

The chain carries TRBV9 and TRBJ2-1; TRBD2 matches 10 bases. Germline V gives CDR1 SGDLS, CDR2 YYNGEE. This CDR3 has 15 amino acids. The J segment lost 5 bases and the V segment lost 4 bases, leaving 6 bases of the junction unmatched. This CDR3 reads CASSLSGGDNNEQFF. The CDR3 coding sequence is TGTGCCAGCAGCTTGAGCGGGGGGGACAACAATGAGCAGTTCTTC.

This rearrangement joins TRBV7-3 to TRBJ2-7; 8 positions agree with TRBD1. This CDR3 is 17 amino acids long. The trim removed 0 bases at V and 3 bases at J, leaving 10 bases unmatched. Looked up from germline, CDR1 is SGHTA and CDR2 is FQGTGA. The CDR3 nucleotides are TGTGCCAGCAGCTTAACCCCCCTGGGACAGGCTGGCTACGAGCAGTACTTC. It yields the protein CASSLTPLGQAGYEQYF.

CDR3 residues: CSAAPGGQYF. Written as DNA, the CDR3 is TGCAGTGCTGCCCCCGGGGGCCAGTACTTC. This chain links TRBV20-1 with TRBJ2-5; perhaps TRBD2 as D (6 bases). This CDR3 has 10 residues. V was trimmed by 5 bases and J by 10 bases, leaving 11 bases between them. Per germline, CDR1 DFQATT and CDR2 SNEGSKA (reference sequence).

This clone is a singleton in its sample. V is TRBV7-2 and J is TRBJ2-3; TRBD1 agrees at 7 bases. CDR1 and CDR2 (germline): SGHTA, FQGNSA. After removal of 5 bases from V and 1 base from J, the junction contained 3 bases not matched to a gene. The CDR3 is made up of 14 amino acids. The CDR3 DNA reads TGTGCCAGCAGCCGTGGACAGGGCACAGATACGCAGTATTTT. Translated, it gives CASSRGQGTDTQYF.

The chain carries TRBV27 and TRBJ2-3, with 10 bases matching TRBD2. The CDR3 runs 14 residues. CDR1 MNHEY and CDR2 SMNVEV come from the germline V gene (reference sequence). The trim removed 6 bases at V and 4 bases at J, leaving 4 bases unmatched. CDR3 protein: CASRLAGGADTQYF. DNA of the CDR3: TGTGCCAGCAGATTAGCGGGAGGAGCAGATACGCAGTATTTT.